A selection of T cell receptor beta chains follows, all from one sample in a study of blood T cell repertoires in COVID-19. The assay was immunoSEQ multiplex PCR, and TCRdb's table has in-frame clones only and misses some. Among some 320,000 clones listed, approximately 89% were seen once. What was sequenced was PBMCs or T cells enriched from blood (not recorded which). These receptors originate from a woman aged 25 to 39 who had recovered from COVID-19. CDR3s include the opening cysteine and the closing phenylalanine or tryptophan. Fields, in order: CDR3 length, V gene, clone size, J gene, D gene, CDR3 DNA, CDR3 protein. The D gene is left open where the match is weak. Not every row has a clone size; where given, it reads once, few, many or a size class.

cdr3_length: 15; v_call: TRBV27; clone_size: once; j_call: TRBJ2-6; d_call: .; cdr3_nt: TGTGCCAGCAGTTTCGCGGGGACCGGGGCCAACGTCCTGACTTTC; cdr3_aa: CASSFAGTGANVLTF
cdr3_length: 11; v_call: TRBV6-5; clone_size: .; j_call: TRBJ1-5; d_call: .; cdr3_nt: TGTGCCAGCAGCCGGAATCAGCCCCAGCATTTT; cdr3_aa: CASSRNQPQHF
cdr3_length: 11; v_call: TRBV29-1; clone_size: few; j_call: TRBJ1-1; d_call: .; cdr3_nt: TGCAGCGTTGAACGGGTTTCTGAAGCTTTCTTT; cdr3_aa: CSVERVSEAFF
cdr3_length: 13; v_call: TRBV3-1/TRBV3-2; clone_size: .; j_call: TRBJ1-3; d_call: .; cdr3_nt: TGTGCCAGCACCACGGACAGCACAGACACCATATATTTT; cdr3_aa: CASTTDSTDTIYF
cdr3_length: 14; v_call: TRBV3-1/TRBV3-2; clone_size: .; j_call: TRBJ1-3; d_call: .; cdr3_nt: TGTGCCAGCAACCGACAGAGCAGTGGAAACACCATATATTTT; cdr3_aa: CASNRQSSGNTIYF
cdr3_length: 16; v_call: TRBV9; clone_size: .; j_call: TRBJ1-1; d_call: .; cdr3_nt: TGTGCCAGCAGCCCCCTGAGGGGGGGATCCAACACTGAAGCTTTCTTT; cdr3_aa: CASSPLRGGSNTEAFF
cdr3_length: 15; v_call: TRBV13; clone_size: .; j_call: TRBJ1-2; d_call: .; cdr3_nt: TGTGCCAGCAGCTTAGAGCGGGCCCCCTCGGGCGGCTACACCTTC; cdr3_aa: CASSLERAPSGGYTF
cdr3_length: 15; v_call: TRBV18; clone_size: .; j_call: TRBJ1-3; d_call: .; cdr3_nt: TGTGCCAGCTCACGCAGTCGGGGAGAAGGAAACACCATATATTTT; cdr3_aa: CASSRSRGEGNTIYF
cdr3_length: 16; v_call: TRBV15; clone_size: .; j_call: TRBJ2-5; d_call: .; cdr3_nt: TGTGCCACCAGCAGAGGTCGGGCAGGGGCGGAAGAGACCCAGTACTTC; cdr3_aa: CATSRGRAGAEETQYF
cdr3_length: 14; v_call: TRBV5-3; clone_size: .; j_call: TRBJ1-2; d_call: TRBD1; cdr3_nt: TGTGCCAGAAGCTTGCCCCGGACAGGGAGCAGCTACACCTTC; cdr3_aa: CARSLPRTGSSYTF
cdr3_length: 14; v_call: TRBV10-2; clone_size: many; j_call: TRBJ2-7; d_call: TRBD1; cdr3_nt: TGCGCCAGCAGTGATTCCGGACAGGGCTACGAGCAGTACTTC; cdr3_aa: CASSDSGQGYEQYF
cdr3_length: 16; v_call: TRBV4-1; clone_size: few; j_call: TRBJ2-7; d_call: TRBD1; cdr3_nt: TGCGCCAGCAGCCAAGAAGGGGACAGGGTAACCTACGAGCAGTACTTC; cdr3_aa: CASSQEGDRVTYEQYF
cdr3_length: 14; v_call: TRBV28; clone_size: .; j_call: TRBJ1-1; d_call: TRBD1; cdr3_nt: TGTGCCAGCAGGGACAGGACCGGCAACACTGAAGCTTTCTTT; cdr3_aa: CASRDRTGNTEAFF
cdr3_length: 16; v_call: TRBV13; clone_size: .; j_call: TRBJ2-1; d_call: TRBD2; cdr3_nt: TGTGCCAGCAGCCCAACCGGGGGGGGCTCCTACAATGAGCAGTTCTTC; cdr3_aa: CASSPTGGGSYNEQFF
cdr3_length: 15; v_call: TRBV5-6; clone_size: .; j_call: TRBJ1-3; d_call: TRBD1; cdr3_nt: TGTGCCAGCAGCTTGGTGAGGACAGGGAGAAACACCATATATTTT; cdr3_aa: CASSLVRTGRNTIYF
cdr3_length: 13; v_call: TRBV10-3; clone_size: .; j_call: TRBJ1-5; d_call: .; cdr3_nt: TGTGCCACGCAGGGAGGGGACAATCAGCCCCAGCATTTT; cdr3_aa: CATQGGDNQPQHF
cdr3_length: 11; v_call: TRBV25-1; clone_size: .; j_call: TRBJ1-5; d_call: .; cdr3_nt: TGTGCCAGCAGTTGGTCCAGGCCCCAGCATTTT; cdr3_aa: CASSWSRPQHF
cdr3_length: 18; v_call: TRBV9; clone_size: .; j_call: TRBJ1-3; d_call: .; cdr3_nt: TGTGCCAGCAGCGTAGGAGTTTCCCCTAGGATTTCTGGAAACACCATATATTTT; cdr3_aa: CASSVGVSPRISGNTIYF
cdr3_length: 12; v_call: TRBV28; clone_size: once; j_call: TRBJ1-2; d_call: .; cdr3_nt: TGTGCCAGCAGTTTTGTTTCCTTTGGCTACACCTTC; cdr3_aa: CASSFVSFGYTF
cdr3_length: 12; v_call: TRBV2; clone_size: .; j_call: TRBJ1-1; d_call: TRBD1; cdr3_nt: TGTGCCAGCGCCAGGGGGAGGACTGAAGCTTTCTTT; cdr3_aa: CASARGRTEAFF
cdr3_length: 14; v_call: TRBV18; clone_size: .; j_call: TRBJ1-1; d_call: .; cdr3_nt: TGTGCCAGCTCGGCGGCCGATGGAGGGACTGAAGCTTTCTTT; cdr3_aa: CASSAADGGTEAFF
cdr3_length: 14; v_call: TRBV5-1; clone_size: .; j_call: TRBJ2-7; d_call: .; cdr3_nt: TGCGCCAGCAGCCCTACAGTGGCGAGAGACGAGCAGTACTTC; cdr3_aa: CASSPTVARDEQYF
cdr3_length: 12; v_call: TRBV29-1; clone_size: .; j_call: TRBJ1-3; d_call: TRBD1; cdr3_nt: TGCAGTGCCAGGGGGCTCGGAAACACCATATATTTT; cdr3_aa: CSARGLGNTIYF
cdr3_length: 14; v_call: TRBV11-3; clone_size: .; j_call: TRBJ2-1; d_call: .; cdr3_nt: TGTGCCAGCAGCTTAGAACTAGCCGCGGGGGAGCAGTTCTTC; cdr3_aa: CASSLELAAGEQFF
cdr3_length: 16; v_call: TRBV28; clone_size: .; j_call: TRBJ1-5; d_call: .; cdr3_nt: TGTGCCAGCAGTTTATCGGCGACAGGTAGCACAGGGCCCCAGCATTTT; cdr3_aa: CASSLSATGSTGPQHF
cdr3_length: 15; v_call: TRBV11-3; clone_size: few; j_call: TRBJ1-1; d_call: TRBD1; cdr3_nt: TGTGCCAGCAGCATCGGACAGGGTACGGACACTGAAGCTTTCTTT; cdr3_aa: CASSIGQGTDTEAFF
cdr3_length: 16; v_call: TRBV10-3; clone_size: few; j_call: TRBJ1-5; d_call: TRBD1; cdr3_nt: TGTGCCATCAGTGAGTCACAGGGGGCTAGCAATCAGCCCCAGCATTTT; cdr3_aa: CAISESQGASNQPQHF
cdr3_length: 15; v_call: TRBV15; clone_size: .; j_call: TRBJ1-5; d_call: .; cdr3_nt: TGTGCCACCAGCCGTGACAGTCAATCAACTTGGCCCCAGCATTTT; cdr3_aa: CATSRDSQSTWPQHF
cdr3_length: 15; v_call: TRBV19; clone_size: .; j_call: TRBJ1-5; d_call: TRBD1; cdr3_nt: TGTGCCAGTAGTGCAGGGACAGGGAGGAATCAGCCCCAGCATTTT; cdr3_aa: CASSAGTGRNQPQHF
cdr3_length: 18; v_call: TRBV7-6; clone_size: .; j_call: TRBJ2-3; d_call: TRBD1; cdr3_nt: TGTGCCAGCAGCTTAACGCGCGTGGGACAGGGTGTGGCGGGTACGCAGTATTTT; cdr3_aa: CASSLTRVGQGVAGTQYF
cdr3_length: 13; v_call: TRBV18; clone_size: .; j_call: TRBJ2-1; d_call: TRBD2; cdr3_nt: TGTGCCAGCTCACTAGCGGGGACTAATGAGCAGTTCTTC; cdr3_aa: CASSLAGTNEQFF
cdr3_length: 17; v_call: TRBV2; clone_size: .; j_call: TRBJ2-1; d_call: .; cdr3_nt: TGTGCCAGCACCTCGAGGGGGGGTTCTGGCCCCTACAATGAGCAGTTCTTC; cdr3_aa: CASTSRGGSGPYNEQFF
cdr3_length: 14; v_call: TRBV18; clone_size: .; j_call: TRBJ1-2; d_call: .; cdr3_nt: TGTGCCAGCTCATTCGGGGTCGGAAACTATGGCTACACCTTC; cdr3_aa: CASSFGVGNYGYTF
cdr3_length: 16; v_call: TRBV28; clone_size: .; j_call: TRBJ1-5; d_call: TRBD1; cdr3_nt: TGTGCCAGCAGATCGGGGACAGCTCCAAGCAATCAGCCCCAGCATTTT; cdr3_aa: CASRSGTAPSNQPQHF
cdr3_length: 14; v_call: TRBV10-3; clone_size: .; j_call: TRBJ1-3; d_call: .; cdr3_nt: TGTGCCATCAGTGGTCTCAGCTCTGGAAACACCATATATTTT; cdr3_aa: CAISGLSSGNTIYF
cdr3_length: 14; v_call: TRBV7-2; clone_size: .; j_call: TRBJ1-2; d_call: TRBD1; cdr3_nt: TGTGCCAGCAGCCAACAGGGGGGGATCTATGGCTACACCTTC; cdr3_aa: CASSQQGGIYGYTF
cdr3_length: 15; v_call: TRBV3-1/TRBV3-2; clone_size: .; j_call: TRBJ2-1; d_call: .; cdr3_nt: TGTGCCAGCAGCCAAGTCGAAACATATGACAATGAGCAGTTCTTC; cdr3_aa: CASSQVETYDNEQFF